The sequence of this TCR beta chain was determined in a study of blood T cell repertoires in COVID-19. Across the whole study: PBMCs, B-cell-depleted T cells, or T cells provided the cDNA or gDNA that made up the material.

Original handling: Nucleated cell counts were estimated from reference gene primer amplification. Sequencing used immunoSEQ multiplex PCR; TCRdb keeps in-frame clones, though not all of them. V and J calls and clone size come straight from that table; D and trimming were deduced from the DNA. Of roughly 160,000 clones in the sample, about 83% were seen once. The CDR3 runs 14 residues. The V gene lost 4 bases and the J gene lost 5 bases, with 15 bases spanning the gap. In germline, CDR1 is SGHRS, CDR2 YFSETQ. Seattle's enrolled individuals joined amid active infection and were then monitored longitudinally.

This chain connects TRBV5-1 to TRBJ2-5, with D possibly being TRBD1 (5 bases). Sequenced input: peripheral blood. The receptor comes from a woman in her 70s with COVID-19, enrolled during active disease. The CDR3 DNA reads as TGCGCCAGCAGCCCCCCAGGGTTTGAGGAGACCCAGTACTTC. Translation gives CASSPPGFEETQYF.